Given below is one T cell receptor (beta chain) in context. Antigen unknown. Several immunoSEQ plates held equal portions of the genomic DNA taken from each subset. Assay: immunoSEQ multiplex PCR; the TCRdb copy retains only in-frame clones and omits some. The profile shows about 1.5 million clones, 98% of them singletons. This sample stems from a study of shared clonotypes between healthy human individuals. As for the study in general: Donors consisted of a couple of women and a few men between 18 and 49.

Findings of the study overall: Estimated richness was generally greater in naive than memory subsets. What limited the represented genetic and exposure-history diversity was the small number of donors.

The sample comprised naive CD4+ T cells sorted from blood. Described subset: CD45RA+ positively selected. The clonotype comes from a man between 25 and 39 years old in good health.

The CDR3 DNA reads as TGTGCCAGCAGTCTCCATGCGGGGGCGGGGGATCAGCCCCAGCATTTT. This gives the protein CASSLHAGAGDQPQHF. The chain links TRBV28 to TRBJ1-5, with D perhaps TRBD1 (6 bases). V lost 5 bases and J 5 bases, leaving 19 bases between the germline ends. The CDR3 loop spans 16 amino acids. Germline assignment: CDR1 MDHEN and CDR2 SYDVKM.